The present TCR beta chain was sequenced within a study of blood T cell repertoires in COVID-19. On the study more broadly: PBMCs, B-cell-depleted T cells, or T cells provided the cDNA or gDNA that made up the material.

Per the original data handling: Amplification with reference gene primers provided the estimates of nucleated cell counts. Libraries were prepared by immunoSEQ multiplex PCR; TCRdb keeps only in-frame clonotypes and omits some of them. V and J calls and clone size are as listed in that table; D and trimming were resolved from the DNA. This table holds under 250,000 clones, roughly 83% found once. The CDR3 has 14 residues. V lost 3 bases and J lost 10, with 13 bases in between. In germline, CDR1 is KGHSH, CDR2 LQKENI. The chain joins TRBV18 to TRBJ1-6; D is unclear. The sequence was collected from a man aged 40-49 years with acute or convalescent COVID-19. Sequencing used peripheral blood. The chain's CDR3 is CASSPRGVGSPLHF. The CDR3 coding sequence is TGTGCCAGCTCACCGCGAGGAGTTGGCTCACCCCTCCACTTT.